The present entry profiles one TCR beta chain with its context. Per the authors' pipeline: The authors estimated nucleated cell counts from reference gene primer amplification. Libraries were prepared by immunoSEQ multiplex PCR; TCRdb keeps only in-frame clonotypes and omits some of them. V, J and clone size are those of that table, while D and trimming were read from the DNA. There are around 26,000 clones in the sample; roughly 79% occur only once, and 40% lies in the top ten. The entry originates in a study of blood T cell repertoires in COVID-19. About the study: The United States, Italy and Spain supplied acute and convalescent COVID-19 samples. In each case, the material was cDNA or gDNA derived from T cells, B-cell-depleted T cells, or PBMCs.

V was cut by 6 bases and J by 2 bases, with 10 bases left in between. This CDR3 spans 13 amino acids. The gene calls are TRBV12-3 or TRBV12-4 and TRBJ2-5; the D gene is possibly TRBD1 (5 bases). This sequence originates from a man aged 70-80 years with acute or convalescent COVID-19. The sample comprised peripheral blood. CDR3 sequence reads: CASRPTGQETQYF. In DNA, the CDR3 is TGTGCCAGCAGACCCACAGGACAAGAGACCCAGTACTTC.